This T cell receptor beta chain was recorded in a study of patients and donors after allogeneic stem cell transplantation. The V end was cut by 4 bases, the J end by 5 bases, with 18 bases between. Germline V gene lookup returns CDR1 SGHRS and CDR2 YFSETQ. This CDR3 spans 16 amino acids. MiXCR, run by TCRdb on the RT-PCR reads, gives a single entry per CDR3 protein. Of about 200,000 distinct CDR3 sequences listed, about 37% are singletons. The sample consisted of blood, either unsorted or a sorted T cell fraction (not recorded which). The rearrangement joins TRBV5-1 to TRBJ1-4; perhaps TRBD1 as D (5 bases). The sequence was collected from a human donor who was either an allogeneic HSCT recipient or a stem cell or donor lymphocyte infusion donor (not recorded which). It is not recorded whose cells these are; they may come from a transplant donor. The CDR3 DNA follows: TGCGCCAGCAGCCCGGGAACGGGACGGATGAATGAAAAACTGTTTTTT. Amino acids: CASSPGTGRMNEKLFF.